This TCR beta chain originates from a study of T cell repertoires in cytomegalovirus infection. Study as a whole: Epitope selection comprised recently identified HLA-C-restricted CMV epitopes and well-studied HLA-B-restricted CMV epitopes. Based on public TCR beta signatures, there were indications of CMV infection and of a matching HLA type.

The sample holds a few counts of this clonotype. Its antigen is unidentified. MiXCR, run by TCRdb on the reads, gives a single entry per CDR3 protein. The sample shows approximately 89,000 distinct CDR3 sequences, roughly 29% of them seen only once. The sample consisted of CD8+ T cells from cultured PBMCs, taken from culture after CMV antigen stimulation. This TCR came from a human donor in good health (CMV status not recorded). Some clones in this sample may be carry-over from other donors' samples.

For the CDR3, the DNA is TGTGCCAGCAGCTTAGTCGGGGGGCGGTCCTACGAGCAGTACTTC. Encoded protein: CASSLVGGRSYEQYF. The chain employs TRBV7-6 and TRBJ2-7; possible D gene TRBD2, 7 bases. Germline V gene data show CDR1 as SGHVS and CDR2 as FNYEAQ. This CDR3 contains 15 residues. V was shortened by 1 base and J by 1 base, with 11 bases between the two germline ends.